This is a list of T cell receptor beta chains from one sample in a study of blood T cell repertoires in COVID-19. This table comes from immunoSEQ multiplex PCR, and its TCRdb copy is limited to in-frame clones, with some not included. The table has roughly 340,000 clones, 89% seen once; the top ten hold around 3%. The sequencing input was peripheral blood. The receptors stem from a woman aged 30 to 39 with COVID-19, enrolled during active disease. The CDR3 runs from the conserved cysteine through the conserved F or W. The D gene is left open where the match is weak. Size is stated for part of the rows, as once, few or many counts, or as a class when the clone is expanded.

D gene: .
V gene: TRBV7-2
clone size: .
J gene: TRBJ2-5
CDR3 protein: CASSPVIQETQYF
CDR3 DNA: TGTGCCAGCAGCCCCGTAATCCAAGAGACCCAGTACTTC

D gene: TRBD1
V gene: TRBV27
clone size: .
J gene: TRBJ1-4
CDR3 protein: CASSGAGTGLRKLFF
CDR3 DNA: TGTGCCAGCAGTGGGGCCGGGACAGGGCTGAGAAAACTGTTTTTT

D gene: .
V gene: TRBV19
clone size: .
J gene: TRBJ1-5
CDR3 protein: CASSPYSGTDSNQPQHF
CDR3 DNA: TGTGCCAGTAGTCCCTACTCCGGAACAGATAGCAATCAGCCCCAGCATTTT

D gene: .
V gene: TRBV5-1
clone size: .
J gene: TRBJ1-1
CDR3 protein: CASSLQRFNTEAFF
CDR3 DNA: TGCGCCAGCAGCTTACAGAGATTTAACACTGAAGCTTTCTTT

D gene: TRBD2
V gene: TRBV28
clone size: .
J gene: TRBJ2-3
CDR3 protein: CASSLSASGKAQYF
CDR3 DNA: TGTGCCAGCAGTTTATCGGCTAGCGGGAAGGCGCAGTATTTT

D gene: TRBD1
V gene: TRBV19
clone size: .
J gene: TRBJ1-4
CDR3 protein: CASSGTTGSPNEKLFF
CDR3 DNA: TGTGCCAGTAGTGGAACGACAGGGAGCCCTAATGAAAAACTGTTTTTT

D gene: .
V gene: TRBV11-3
clone size: once
J gene: TRBJ1-4
CDR3 protein: CASSSRTAGYEKLFF
CDR3 DNA: TGTGCCAGCAGCTCACGGACAGCGGGATACGAAAAACTGTTTTTT

D gene: TRBD1
V gene: TRBV2
clone size: .
J gene: TRBJ1-6
CDR3 protein: CASSQDRVLGNSPLHF
CDR3 DNA: TGTGCCAGCAGTCAGGACAGGGTTTTGGGGAATTCACCCCTCCACTTT

D gene: TRBD1
V gene: TRBV9
clone size: .
J gene: TRBJ2-1
CDR3 protein: CASSAGGQVTYNEQFF
CDR3 DNA: TGTGCCAGCAGCGCTGGGGGACAGGTAACCTACAATGAGCAGTTCTTC

D gene: .
V gene: TRBV7-8
clone size: .
J gene: TRBJ2-5
CDR3 protein: CASSFLTGGVGQETQYF
CDR3 DNA: TGTGCCAGCAGCTTCCTCACAGGAGGGGTAGGGCAAGAGACCCAGTACTTC

D gene: TRBD1
V gene: TRBV15
clone size: .
J gene: TRBJ2-5
CDR3 protein: CATSRDGTAETQYF
CDR3 DNA: TGTGCCACCAGCAGAGATGGGACAGCAGAGACCCAGTACTTC

D gene: .
V gene: TRBV12-3/TRBV12-4
clone size: few
J gene: TRBJ1-1
CDR3 protein: CASSLVRNTEAFF
CDR3 DNA: TGTGCCAGCAGTTTAGTCCGGAACACTGAAGCTTTCTTT

D gene: .
V gene: TRBV3-1/TRBV3-2
clone size: .
J gene: TRBJ1-6
CDR3 protein: CASSQEPSRGSPLHF
CDR3 DNA: TGTGCCAGCAGCCAAGAGCCCTCTAGGGGTTCACCCCTCCACTTT